This T cell receptor beta chain was identified in a study of immune evolution from preneoplasia to lung adenocarcinoma. The V and J ends lost 9 bases and 0 bases respectively, with 16 bases between them. The length of the CDR3 is 15 residues. Germline-derived CDR1 and CDR2 are MDHEN and SYDVKM. Study-wide findings and caveats: Later-stage lesions appeared to have more T cells, more diversity, less clonality. Highest clonality occurred in KRAS-mutant, not EGFR-mutant or double wild-type, nodules.

Profiled with immunoSEQ multiplex PCR; TCRdb holds only in-frame clones, not every one. The sample contains tens of thousands of clones, approximately 74% of which appear only once. A remark on this clone: Antigen: not known.

The chain recombines TRBV28 with TRBJ2-3; maybe TRBD2 (5 bases). This TCR was sampled from a person aged 55 to 69 with invasive lung adenocarcinoma. Some clones in this sample may be carry-over from other donors' samples. Sequences were obtained from FFPE invasive lung adenocarcinoma tissue. CDR3 sequence: CASDSERISTDTQYF. DNA of the CDR3: TGTGCCAGTGATTCTGAGCGGATAAGCACAGATACGCAGTATTTT.